This T cell receptor (beta chain) was obtained from a study of shared clonotypes between healthy human individuals. The germline V gene encodes CDR1 LNHDA and CDR2 SQIVND (reference sequence). The V end was cut by 5 bases, the J end by 4 bases, with 23 bases between. The length of the CDR3 is 17 residues. Profiling relied on immunoSEQ multiplex PCR, and the TCRdb table lists in-frame clones only, not all of them. Altogether about 1.4 million clones are present, roughly 96% being singletons, with the ten largest covering more than 0.9%. The chain is built from TRBV19 and TRBJ1-1, with D maybe TRBD1 (5 bases). This clonotype was sampled from a man in his thirties or forties in good health. The source material was naive CD4+ T cells sorted from blood. Subset of the sample: CD45RA+ positively selected. Written as DNA, the CDR3 is TGTGCCAGTAGTTCCCCCAGGTCGGGGGGATCGGGCACTGAAGCTTTCTTT. Protein sequence: CASSSPRSGGSGTEAFF.